The 15 T cell receptor beta chains below all came from one sample that was sequenced in a study of long-term antiretroviral therapy in people with HIV. The immunoSEQ assay was v3.0, run at survey level. The table came from immunoSEQ multiplex PCR; TCRdb's copy has only in-frame clones and leaves some out. The sample shows 20,000 to 25,000 clones, just under 85% of them seen only once. The source was unsorted PBMCs, collected around 4 years after starting antiretroviral therapy. These receptors were obtained from a man in his late teens or twenties with HIV.

The chain carries TRBV19 and TRBJ1-1; no reliable D call. Trimming took 4 bases from V and 3 from J, leaving 12 bases between them. The V gene's germline CDR1 is LNHDA and CDR2 SQIVND (reference sequence). The CDR3 totals 14 residues. CDR3 nucleotide sequence: TGTGCCAGTAGTAAATTCTCATTGGACACTGAAGCTTTCTTT. Its translation: CASSKFSLDTEAFF.

This rearrangement joins TRBV6-5 to TRBJ1-1, with D hard to call. The CDR3 contains 15 residues. Deletions cut 6 bases from V and 0 bases from J, with 14 bases between. Germline V CDR1 and CDR2: MNHEY, SVGAGI. CDR3 DNA: TGTGCCAGCAGACCCGAACACAGATTGAACACTGAAGCTTTCTTT. This codes for CASRPEHRLNTEAFF.

The genes are TRBV6-5 and TRBJ1-3, with D uncertain. Trimming pared 6 bases from V and 4 bases from J, leaving 4 bases between. In germline, CDR1 is MNHEY, CDR2 SVGAGI. The CDR3 spans 11 residues. This CDR3 reads CASRLGNTIYF. The CDR3 coding sequence is TGTGCCAGCAGACTCGGAAACACCATATATTTT.

The table lists this clone with a count of one. The V and J genes are TRBV10-3 and TRBJ2-2; 12 bases align to TRBD2. V was clipped by 10 bases and J by 4 bases; unmatched bases: 10. The CDR3 consists of 16 residues. CDR1 is ENHRY and CDR2 is SYGVKD in the germline V gene. The CDR3 spells CATLTSGGIFTGELFF. DNA for the CDR3: TGTGCCACCCTAACTAGCGGGGGGATTTTCACCGGGGAGCTGTTTTTT.

The chain employs TRBV11-3 and TRBJ1-2; perhaps TRBD1 as D (6 bases). Germline-derived CDR1 and CDR2 are SGHNT and YENEEA. The CDR3 covers 19 residues. Trimming removed 4 bases from V and 8 bases from J, with 32 bases in between. The DNA of the CDR3 is TGTGCCAGCAGCTCAACCCGGAGCGTACAGGGCATTTACCCCAAAGGCTACACCTTC. It encodes CASSSTRSVQGIYPKGYTF.

The chain has TRBV28 and TRBJ1-1; maybe TRBD1 (6 bases). With 8 bases removed from V and 0 bases from J, the gap between germline ends came to 16 bases. The length of the CDR3 is 15 residues. Germline assignment: CDR1 MDHEN and CDR2 SYDVKM. CDR3 in amino acids: CASLSVDRLNTEAFF. The CDR3 DNA follows: TGTGCCAGCCTGTCTGTGGACAGATTGAACACTGAAGCTTTCTTT. Complete variable domain (other parts from reference TRBV28 and TRBJ1-1): DVKVTQSSRYLVKRTGEKVFLECVQDMDHENMFWYRQDPGLGLRLIYFSYDVKMKEKGDIPEGYSVSREKKERFSLILESASTNQTSMYLCASLSVDRLNTEAFFGQGTRLTVV.

This chain connects TRBV10-3 to TRBJ2-7; possible D gene TRBD1, 6 bases. The CDR3 extends over 16 amino acids. The germline gives CDR1 ENHRY, CDR2 SYGVKD. The V gene lost 2 bases and the J gene lost 2 bases, with 16 bases spanning the gap. CDR3 nucleotide sequence: TGTGCCATCAGTGAGCGAGGACAGTCAGGGACCTACGAGCAGTACTTC. It is translated as CAISERGQSGTYEQYF.

The chain is built from TRBV5-1 and TRBJ1-1, with D possibly matching TRBD1 (6 bases). Germline V gives CDR1 SGHRS, CDR2 YFSETQ. The V end lost 4 bases, the J end lost 5 bases, and 18 bases lay between the germline ends. The CDR3 loop spans 15 amino acids. Written as DNA, the CDR3 is TGCGCCAGCAGCCAAGAAGGGGGGCCGGCTACTGAAGCTTTCTTT. Encoded protein: CASSQEGGPATEAFF.

The chain uses TRBV29-1 and TRBJ1-4; 9 bases line up with TRBD1. Germline assignment: CDR1 SQVTM and CDR2 ANQGSEA. Germline trimming cut 6 bases from V and 8 bases from J; bases unmatched to any gene: 13. This CDR3 has 15 residues. Here the CDR3 reads CSVRNPGQGMEKLFF. CDR3 DNA: TGCAGCGTCCGGAATCCGGGACAGGGAATGGAAAAACTGTTTTTT. Full variable domain (missing parts from reference TRBV29-1 and TRBJ1-4): SAVISQKPSRDICQRGTSLTIQCQVDSQVTMMFWYRQQPGQSLTLIATANQGSEATYESGFVIDKFPISRPNLTFSTLTVSNMSPEDSSIYLCSVRNPGQGMEKLFFGSGTQLSVL.

This clone was detected once. Here the CDR3 DNA reads TGTGCCAGCAGCTTAACTCGGGCAGGGTCTCAGCCCCAGCATTTT. As protein: CASSLTRAGSQPQHF. The rearrangement links TRBV7-8 to TRBJ1-5; a weak D match, TRBD1 (5 bases). Trimming removed 2 bases at V and 6 bases at J, with 14 bases between. CDR1 and CDR2 (germline): SGHVS, FQNEAQ. CDR3 length: 15 residues.

The chain is built from TRBV28 and TRBJ2-1; 8 bases map to TRBD2. This CDR3 region has 16 residues. From germline, CDR1 is MDHEN and CDR2 SYDVKM. J lost 8 bases, V lost 5 bases, and 14 bases had no gene match. The CDR3: CASSPPPSGGSHEQFF. The CDR3 DNA reads as TGTGCCAGCAGTCCGCCGCCAAGCGGGGGTTCCCATGAGCAGTTCTTC.

This clone was counted only a few times. This chain joins TRBV9 and TRBJ2-2; 10 nucleotides agree with TRBD2. This CDR3 is 15 amino acids long. Germline V gene lookup returns CDR1 SGDLS and CDR2 YYNGEE. The V and J ends lost 2 bases and 3 bases, in that order; junction bases with no gene match: 1. CDR3 sequence: CASSVTSGDTGELFF. CDR3 in DNA: TGTGCCAGCAGCGTCACTAGCGGGGACACCGGGGAGCTGTTTTTT.

This sequence joins TRBV5-1 and TRBJ1-1; 8 bases fit TRBD1. The germline V gene encodes CDR1 SGHRS and CDR2 YFSETQ. J gave up 4 bases and V 3 bases, and 20 bases lay outside the gene matches. The CDR3 spans 19 residues. CDR3: CASSSEAGGAVFWSTEAFF. The DNA for the CDR3 is TGCGCCAGCAGCTCCGAAGCAGGGGGCGCGGTTTTCTGGAGCACTGAAGCTTTCTTT.

This chain uses TRBV19 with TRBJ1-1; 10 nucleotides line up with TRBD1. Germline values: CDR1 LNHDA, CDR2 SQIVND (reference sequence). The CDR3 extends over 14 amino acids. Unmatched junction bases numbered 2, after V lost 6 bases and J lost 1 base. As DNA, the CDR3 is TGTGCCAGTAGGCGGGACAGGGGGAACACTGAAGCTTTCTTT. This codes for CASRRDRGNTEAFF. Combining the CDR3 with reference TRBV19 and TRBJ1-1 gives the whole variable domain DGGITQSPKYLFRKEGQNVTLSCEQNLNHDAMYWYRQDPGQGLRLIYYSQIVNDFQKGDIAEGYSVSREKKESFPLTVTSAQKNPTAFYLCASRRDRGNTEAFFGQGTRLTVV.

The chain links TRBV7-8 to TRBJ1-6, with a possible D match to TRBD1 (5 bases). Trimming removed 0 bases from V and 7 bases from J, with 13 bases in between. The CDR3 runs 16 residues. Germline values: CDR1 SGHVS, CDR2 FQNEAQ. The CDR3 here is CASSLAWGVANSPLHF. The CDR3 DNA reads TGTGCCAGCAGCTTAGCGTGGGGCGTCGCAAATTCACCCCTCCACTTT.